A selection of T cell receptor beta chains follows, all from one sample in a study of lymphopenia after photon versus proton radiotherapy. Some clones are missing from TCRdb's copy, which holds only in-frame ones; the method was immunoSEQ multiplex PCR. The table lists 30,000 to 35,000 clones, roughly 89% of them singletons. The material sequenced was peripheral blood, taken from a patient treated with proton-based radiotherapy. Source of these receptors: an older woman with pancreatic cancer. Some clones in this sample may be carry-over from other donors' samples. Both conserved end residues are part of each CDR3. A D gene is named only where the DNA matches it firmly. The listing skips clone size in some rows; elsewhere it reads once, few, many or a size class.

CDR3 length: 16
D gene: TRBD2
V gene: TRBV27
J gene: TRBJ2-5
clone size: .
CDR3 DNA: TGTGCCAGCAGTCCTAGGACTAGCGGAGGTGGAGAGACCCAGTACTTC
CDR3 protein: CASSPRTSGGGETQYF

CDR3 length: 15
D gene: TRBD1
V gene: TRBV29-1
J gene: TRBJ1-1
clone size: once
CDR3 DNA: TGCAGCGTTGAAGACAACAGGGGGGTGAACACTGAAGCTTTCTTT
CDR3 protein: CSVEDNRGVNTEAFF

CDR3 length: 20
D gene: TRBD2
V gene: TRBV19
J gene: TRBJ2-1
clone size: .
CDR3 DNA: TGTGCCAGTAGTATGGATGGGACTAGCGGGAGGCCATTCTCCTACAATGAGCAGTTCTTC
CDR3 protein: CASSMDGTSGRPFSYNEQFF

CDR3 length: 14
D gene: .
V gene: TRBV19
J gene: TRBJ2-5
clone size: few
CDR3 DNA: TGTGCCAGTAGTATAGATGGGGGCCGAGAGACCCAGTACTTC
CDR3 protein: CASSIDGGRETQYF

CDR3 length: 14
D gene: .
V gene: TRBV7-9
J gene: TRBJ1-5
clone size: .
CDR3 DNA: TGTGCCAGCAGCTTAGGAGGAGGGAGTCAGCCCCAGCATTTT
CDR3 protein: CASSLGGGSQPQHF

CDR3 length: 14
D gene: TRBD2
V gene: TRBV11-2
J gene: TRBJ2-1
clone size: .
CDR3 DNA: TGTGCCAGCAGCCGCTCCGGGACTAGCCGTGAGCAGTTCTTC
CDR3 protein: CASSRSGTSREQFF

CDR3 length: 15
D gene: .
V gene: TRBV19
J gene: TRBJ2-1
clone size: .
CDR3 DNA: TGTGCCAGTAGTAGTGTTCGGCGAGTCTACAATGAGCAGTTCTTC
CDR3 protein: CASSSVRRVYNEQFF

CDR3 length: 15
D gene: .
V gene: TRBV7-2
J gene: TRBJ1-3
clone size: .
CDR3 DNA: TGTGCCAGCAGCTCCCTACAGGGAGCGGGAAACACCATATATTTT
CDR3 protein: CASSSLQGAGNTIYF

CDR3 length: 14
D gene: .
V gene: TRBV21-1
J gene: TRBJ2-7
clone size: .
CDR3 DNA: TGTGCCAGCAGCAAAACAGCGGAGCCCTACGAGCAGTACTTC
CDR3 protein: CASSKTAEPYEQYF

CDR3 length: 16
D gene: TRBD2
V gene: TRBV4-1
J gene: TRBJ2-5
clone size: .
CDR3 DNA: TGCGCCAGCAGCCCCCTTGGAGCGGGAGGGTTGGAGACCCAGTACTTC
CDR3 protein: CASSPLGAGGLETQYF

CDR3 length: 14
D gene: .
V gene: TRBV7-8
J gene: TRBJ1-3
clone size: .
CDR3 DNA: TGTGCCAGCAGCTTACAGGGGTTGGGAAACACCATATATTTT
CDR3 protein: CASSLQGLGNTIYF

CDR3 length: 19
D gene: .
V gene: TRBV28
J gene: TRBJ2-7
clone size: .
CDR3 DNA: TGTGCCAGCAGCCCCTTCGGACAGGGGACGGGCGGGAGGCCCTACGAGCAGTACTTC
CDR3 protein: CASSPFGQGTGGRPYEQYF

CDR3 length: 12
D gene: .
V gene: TRBV28
J gene: TRBJ1-6
clone size: .
CDR3 DNA: TGTGCCAGCCTCGTAGTAGGATCACCCCTCCACTTT
CDR3 protein: CASLVVGSPLHF

CDR3 length: 15
D gene: .
V gene: TRBV7-6
J gene: TRBJ2-6
clone size: .
CDR3 DNA: TGTGCCAGCAGTTTTCAGGTCTCTGGGGCCAACGTCCTGACTTTC
CDR3 protein: CASSFQVSGANVLTF

CDR3 length: 12
D gene: TRBD1
V gene: TRBV6-5
J gene: TRBJ1-1
clone size: .
CDR3 DNA: TGTGCCAGCTCCCATCTGACAGGGGAAGCTTTCTTT
CDR3 protein: CASSHLTGEAFF

CDR3 length: 13
D gene: .
V gene: TRBV19
J gene: TRBJ2-4
clone size: .
CDR3 DNA: TGTGCCAGTAGTATAGATCTGGGAAACATTCAGTACTTC
CDR3 protein: CASSIDLGNIQYF

CDR3 length: 12
D gene: .
V gene: TRBV7-2
J gene: TRBJ2-5
clone size: .
CDR3 DNA: TGTGCCAGCAGCTTAGCGGGCCAGACCCAGTACTTC
CDR3 protein: CASSLAGQTQYF